This T cell receptor beta chain came from a study of T cells in Graves' hyperthyroidism and ophthalmopathy. After removal of 4 bases from V and 3 bases from J, the junction contained 7 bases not matched to a gene. This CDR3 region has 16 residues. The study excluded patients with uncontrolled infection, other autoimmune disease, pregnancy or lactation. The source material, RNA transcripts, was used to amplify TCR beta CDR3 regions. TCR CDR3 regions were first amplified by RT-PCR with HTBI primers. TCRdb recomputed calls from the multiplex PCR reads with MiXCR, one row per CDR3 protein. The sample has 540,000 or so distinct CDR3 sequences, approximately 15% seen once. Study-wide results and caveats: By a 13 V-J model, ophthalmopathy was set apart from stable hyperthyroidism.

At least ten counts were recorded for this clonotype. Its antigen is not known. J is TRBJ1-5 and V is TRBV12-3 or TRBV12-4, with 9 positions matching TRBD1. The sequenced sample consisted of blood. This TCR was sampled from a woman aged 25 to 39 with Graves' hyperthyroidism. The CDR3 sequence is CASSYGQGLNNQPQHF. The CDR3 DNA is TGTGCCAGCAGTTACGGACAGGGGTTAAACAATCAGCCCCAGCATTTT.